These T cell receptor beta chains were read from a single sample in a study of T cells after yellow fever vaccination. One entry per CDR3 protein results from TCRdb running MiXCR on the 5' RACE reads. The sample carries roughly 350,000 distinct CDR3 sequences, 4.1% recorded once. Sequences were derived from PBMCs, sampled 5 days after the yellow fever booster vaccination. Receptors originate from a man younger than 35 who received the YFV17D yellow fever vaccine. The CDR3 runs from the conserved cysteine through the conserved F or W. A D gene is named only where the DNA matches it firmly. Size is omitted from some rows. Given values are once, few, many or a class for expanded clones.

j_call | v_call | d_call | cdr3_length | clone_size | cdr3_nt | cdr3_aa
TRBJ2-5 | TRBV5-6 | NA | 13 | few | TGTGCCAGCGCCTGGACAGAACAAGAGACCCAGTACTTC | CASAWTEQETQYF
TRBJ1-2 | TRBV4-1 | TRBD1 | 15 | NA | TGCGCCAGCAGCCGGGGGATTGCAGAGGGGGCTGGCTACACCTTC | CASSRGIAEGAGYTF
TRBJ1-5 | TRBV5-1 | NA | 13 | few | TGCGCCAGCAGCTTGGATTCGAGAGAGCCCCAGCATTTT | CASSLDSREPQHF
TRBJ2-2 | TRBV20-1 | TRBD1 | 14 | NA | TGCAGTGCTTACAGGACAGGGAACACCGGGGAGCTGTTTTTT | CSAYRTGNTGELFF
TRBJ1-2 | TRBV4-2 | NA | 13 | many | TGTGCCAGCAGCCAAGGGGAGAACTATGGCTACACCTTC | CASSQGENYGYTF
TRBJ1-5 | TRBV15 | NA | 14 | many | TGTGCCACCTCGGCGGGTAATAGCAATCAGCCCCAGCATTTT | CATSAGNSNQPQHF
TRBJ2-1 | TRBV28 | NA | 13 | NA | TGTGCCAGCAGCCCAGGGGCGGGCGATGAGCAGTTCTTC | CASSPGAGDEQFF
TRBJ1-3 | TRBV7-2 | NA | 14 | few | TGTGCCAGCAGCTTAGTGGGGAGAGGAAACACCATATATTTT | CASSLVGRGNTIYF
TRBJ1-5 | TRBV27 | NA | 11 | NA | TGTGCCAGCGGGGGGAGTCAGCCCCAGCATTTT | CASGGSQPQHF
TRBJ2-7 | TRBV7-9 | TRBD1 | 16 | many | TGTGCCAGCAGCCCCACGGGACAGGGGAATTCCTACGAGCAGTACTTC | CASSPTGQGNSYEQYF
TRBJ2-3 | TRBV28 | TRBD1 | 16 | many | TGTGCCAGCAGTCCGGGGACAGGGCCAGGGACAGATACGCAGTATTTT | CASSPGTGPGTDTQYF
TRBJ2-3 | TRBV28 | NA | 13 | NA | TGTGCCAGCAGTTTATTTCGGGGAGATACGCAGTATTTT | CASSLFRGDTQYF
TRBJ2-2 | TRBV5-1 | NA | 16 | few | TGCGCCAGCAGCTGGGGAGCCGCAATCGATCCCGGGGAGCTGTTTTTT | CASSWGAAIDPGELFF
TRBJ1-5 | TRBV20-1 | NA | 15 | NA | TGCAGTGCTCGTAATCTTGGACTGCGGGATCAGCCCCAGCATTTT | CSARNLGLRDQPQHF
TRBJ1-1 | TRBV5-4 | NA | 13 | few | TGTGCCAGCAGGCTGTCGCAGAACACTGAAGCTTTCTTT | CASRLSQNTEAFF
TRBJ2-1 | TRBV4-1 | NA | 17 | NA | TGCGCCAGCAGCCAAGAGGTTTCGCCCCTGGGGGTCAATGAGCAGTTCTTC | CASSQEVSPLGVNEQFF
TRBJ1-2 | TRBV6-2/TRBV6-3 | NA | 13 | few | TGTGCCAGCAGTTTCGGGAGAAACTATGGCTACACCTTC | CASSFGRNYGYTF
TRBJ2-2 | TRBV7-8 | NA | 11 | many | TGTGCCAGCAGCTTTACCGGGGAGCTGTTTTTT | CASSFTGELFF
TRBJ2-7 | TRBV7-9 | NA | 15 | few | TGTGCCAGCAGCTTGGATACAGGTTCGACCTACGAGCAGTACTTC | CASSLDTGSTYEQYF
TRBJ2-7 | TRBV12-3/TRBV12-4 | NA | 12 | few | TGTGCCAGCAGTTCTAACACGTACGAGCAGTACTTC | CASSSNTYEQYF
TRBJ2-5 | TRBV5-5 | TRBD1 | 15 | many | TGTGCCAGCAGCTTCCCAACAGGGGTAGACGAGACCCAGTACTTC | CASSFPTGVDETQYF
TRBJ2-3 | TRBV7-2 | TRBD2 | 18 | few | TGTGCCAGCAGCCTCCGGGCCGCACTAGCGGGGGGCACAGATACGCAGTATTTT | CASSLRAALAGGTDTQYF